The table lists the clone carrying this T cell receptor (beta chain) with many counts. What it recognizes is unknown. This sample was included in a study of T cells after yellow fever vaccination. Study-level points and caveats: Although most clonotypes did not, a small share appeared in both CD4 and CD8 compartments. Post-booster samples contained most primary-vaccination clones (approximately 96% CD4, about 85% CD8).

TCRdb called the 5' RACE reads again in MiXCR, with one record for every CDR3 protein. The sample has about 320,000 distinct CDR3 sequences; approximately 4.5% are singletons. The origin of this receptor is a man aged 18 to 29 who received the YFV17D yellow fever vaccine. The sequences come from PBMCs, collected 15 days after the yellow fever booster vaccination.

The CDR3 bases are TGTGCCAGCAGCTTAGATGCGGACTCCCCAGGAGAGACCCAGTACTTC. Residues: CASSLDADSPGETQYF. V usage is TRBV11-2 and J usage is TRBJ2-5; D possibly corresponds to TRBD2 (5 bases). Germline V lookup: CDR1 SGHAT, CDR2 FQNNGV. CDR3 length: 16 residues. V shed 0 bases and J shed 4 bases, with 15 bases lying between them. Complete variable domain (other parts from reference TRBV11-2 and TRBJ2-5): EAGVAQSPRYKIIEKRQSVAFWCNPISGHATLYWYQQILGQGPKLLIQFQNNGVVDDSQLPKDRFSAERLKGVDSTLKIQPAKLEDSAVYLCASSLDADSPGETQYFGPGTRLLVL.